The 13 T cell receptor beta chains listed next were all sequenced from one sample in a study of blood T cell repertoires in COVID-19. The protocol was immunoSEQ multiplex PCR, while the TCRdb copy is restricted to in-frame clones and leaves out a portion. The sample includes 250,000 to 350,000 clones, roughly nine tenths of them seen just once. Sequenced input: peripheral blood. These receptors originate from a woman aged 40 to 49 who had recovered from COVID-19.

The sample holds one count of this clone. Other DNA sequences in this sample translate to the same CDR3. This rearrangement joins TRBV5-1 to TRBJ2-2, with a possible D match to TRBD2 (6 bases). Deletions cut 2 bases from V and 0 bases from J, with 8 bases between. Germline V gene sequence: CDR1 SGHRS, CDR2 YFSETQ. CDR3 length equals 15 residues. The chain's CDR3 is CASSLAGPNTGELFF. DNA of the CDR3: TGCGCCAGCAGCTTAGCGGGCCCGAACACCGGGGAGCTGTTTTTT.

The chain couples TRBV5-1 to TRBJ2-2, with 8 bases aligning to TRBD1. This CDR3 is 16 amino acids long. J lost 3 bases, V lost 1 base, and 5 bases had no gene match. The germline V gene encodes CDR1 SGHRS and CDR2 YFSETQ. The CDR3 is CASSLTAGGDTGELFF. The CDR3 nucleotides are TGCGCCAGCAGCTTGACGGCAGGGGGCGACACCGGGGAGCTGTTTTTT.

This chain uses TRBV10-3 with TRBJ1-1, with a weak D call TRBD1 (6 bases). This CDR3 has 14 residues. Per germline, CDR1 ENHRY and CDR2 SYGVKD. Trimming removed 5 bases from V and 5 bases from J, with 15 bases in between. The CDR3 spells CAISPGSQGTEAFF. In nucleotides, the CDR3 is TGTGCCATCAGTCCTGGAAGTCAGGGGACTGAAGCTTTCTTT.

The chain uses TRBV21-1 and TRBJ1-2. TRBV21-1 constitutes a pseudogene. The CDR3 has 17 residues. The CDR3 spells CASSRMGPGGLWYGYTF. CDR3 nucleotide sequence: TGTGCCAGCAGCAGGATGGGCCCGGGAGGACTCTGGTATGGCTACACCTTC.

This chain connects TRBV2 to TRBJ2-7; the D is unclear. V dropped 6 bases and J dropped 5 bases, with 14 bases sitting between them. The CDR3 loop spans 13 amino acids. CDR1 is SNHLY and CDR2 is FYNNEI in the germline V gene. The CDR3 sequence: CASRGPPGHEQYF. CDR3 DNA sequence: TGTGCCAGCAGGGGCCCCCCCGGCCACGAGCAGTACTTC. The whole variable domain, filled in from reference TRBV2 and TRBJ2-7, reads EPEVTQTPSHQVTQMGQEVILRCVPISNHLYFYWYRQILGQKVEFLVSFYNNEISEKSEIFDDQFSVERPDGSNFTLKIRSTKLEDSAMYFCASRGPPGHEQYFGPGTRLTVT.

The CDR3: CASSPHLSDTQYF. The CDR3 DNA follows: TGTGCCAGCAGCCCTCACTTATCCGATACGCAGTATTTT. The chain couples TRBV11-3 to TRBJ2-3; no clear D. There are 13 residues in the CDR3. Germline CDR1 is SGHNT and CDR2 is YENEEA. Trimming left V 5 bases short and J 6 bases short, with 12 bases between.

V gene TRBV28 combines with J gene TRBJ2-2; 8 positions match TRBD1. Per germline, CDR1 MDHEN and CDR2 SYDVKM. The ends lost 8 bases at V and 1 base at J; junction bases unmatched: 0. This CDR3 is built from 13 residues. The CDR3 DNA follows: TGTGCCAGCGGGACAGGGAACACCGGGGAGCTGTTTTTT. The encoded protein is CASGTGNTGELFF. Full variable domain (outside the CDR3, taken from reference TRBV28 and TRBJ2-2): DVKVTQSSRYLVKRTGEKVFLECVQDMDHENMFWYRQDPGLGLRLIYFSYDVKMKEKGDIPEGYSVSREKKERFSLILESASTNQTSMYLCASGTGNTGELFFGEGSRLTVL.

The chain is built from TRBV28 and TRBJ1-2; 9 bases are a match to TRBD1. The V and J ends lost 8 bases and 4 bases, in that order; junction bases with no gene match: 2. This CDR3 region has 12 residues. Germline V lookup: CDR1 MDHEN, CDR2 SYDVKM. The CDR3 DNA is TGTGCCAGCTCACAGGGGGCCTATGGCTACACCTTC. Protein: CASSQGAYGYTF.

The chain recombines TRBV14 with TRBJ2-2; 7 nucleotides agree with TRBD2. The germline CDR1 and CDR2 sequences are SGHDN and FVKESK. V lost 1 base to trimming and J lost 7 bases; unmatched junction nucleotides: 9. There are 16 residues in the CDR3. CDR3 nucleotides: TGTGCCAGCAGCCAAGTTTCCAGCGGGAAAGTCGGGGAGCTGTTTTTT. This sequence encodes CASSQVSSGKVGELFF. Based on the CDR3 plus reference TRBV14 and TRBJ2-2, the full variable domain is EAGVTQFPSHSVIEKGQTVTLRCDPISGHDNLYWYRRVMGKEIKFLLHFVKESKQDESGMPNNRFLAERTGGTYSTLKVQPAELEDSGVYFCASSQVSSGKVGELFFGEGSRLTVL.

The chain joins TRBV5-5 to TRBJ1-1; possible D gene TRBD1, 5 bases. The CDR3 runs 14 residues. With 6 bases removed from V and 1 base from J, the gap between germline ends came to 13 bases. The germline V gene has CDR1 SGHKS and CDR2 YYEKEE (reference sequence). The CDR3 region has the DNA TGTGCCAGCACCCACCAGGGAGGGAACACTGAAGCTTTCTTT. As protein: CASTHQGGNTEAFF.

This clone was seen a single time. Here the CDR3 reads CASSLGTQADTQYF. The CDR3 region has the DNA TGTGCCAGCAGCTTAGGAACACAGGCAGATACGCAGTATTTT. This chain uses TRBV11-2 with TRBJ2-3; weak D call: TRBD1 (5 bases). The CDR3 totals 14 residues. Trimming removed 1 base from V and 4 bases from J, with 9 bases in between. Germline assignment: CDR1 SGHAT and CDR2 FQNNGV.

The chain combines TRBV18 with TRBJ2-6; tentatively, D is TRBD1 (6 bases). The CDR3 runs 18 residues. The V end lost 6 bases, the J end lost 0 bases, and 18 bases lay between the germline ends. Germline V CDR1 and CDR2: KGHSH, LQKENI. The CDR3 reads CASSQDSPSGSGANVLTF. The DNA for the CDR3 is TGTGCCAGCTCTCAGGACAGCCCGTCTGGCTCTGGGGCCAACGTCCTGACTTTC.

In its sample, this clone was seen once. The rearrangement links TRBV28 to TRBJ2-7; D remains unclear. Germline CDR1 MDHEN, CDR2 SYDVKM. V lost 2 bases, J lost 2 bases, and 10 bases lay in between. The CDR3 sequence is 14 residues long. This CDR3 reads CASSLGQAPYEQYF. CDR3 nucleotide sequence: TGTGCCAGCAGTTTAGGGCAGGCGCCCTACGAGCAGTACTTC.